Shown below are 27 T cell receptor beta chains from a single sample sequenced in a study of blood T cell repertoires in COVID-19. Clones were sequenced by immunoSEQ multiplex PCR, and TCRdb holds only the in-frame ones, with some missing. The sample consists of around 270,000 clones, 84% of them appearing once. Source material: peripheral blood. Receptors originate from a man between 60 and 70 years old with acute or convalescent COVID-19.

The chain joins TRBV9 to TRBJ2-1; TRBD2 matches 10 bases. Germline loops: CDR1 SGDLS, CDR2 YYNGEE. J was trimmed by 10 bases and V by 2 bases; bases with no gene match: 15. CDR3 length: 17 residues. The CDR3 sequence is CASSVGAPSGSTQEQFF. In DNA, the CDR3 is TGTGCCAGCAGCGTTGGAGCTCCTAGCGGGAGTACACAGGAGCAGTTCTTC.

The genes are TRBV13 and TRBJ2-5; TRBD2 aligns across 14 bases. Looked up from germline, CDR1 is PRHDT and CDR2 is FYEKMQ (reference sequence). This CDR3 is 16 amino acids long. Trimming removed 3 bases from V and 3 bases from J; junction bases left unmatched: 3. This CDR3 is CASSLRLAGGEETQYF. The CDR3 DNA sequence: TGTGCCAGCAGCTTGAGACTAGCGGGGGGGGAAGAGACCCAGTACTTC.

The rearrangement uses TRBV10-3 and TRBJ1-1; D remains ambiguous. CDR3 length: 13 residues. Trimming pared 2 bases from V and 9 bases from J, leaving 13 bases between. Germline-derived CDR1 and CDR2 are ENHRY and SYGVKD. CDR3 sequence (DNA): TGTGCCATCAGTGAGCAGAAACTATACCAAGCTTTCTTT. Amino acid sequence: CAISEQKLYQAFF.

The CDR3 is CASSPRRQENTEAFF. The CDR3, as DNA: TGTGCCAGCTCACCACGGAGACAGGAGAACACTGAAGCTTTCTTT. The chain couples TRBV18 to TRBJ1-1; perhaps TRBD1 as D (6 bases). The CDR3 has 15 amino acids. V was pared by 1 base and J by 1 base, with 10 bases between. Germline V gene sequence: CDR1 KGHSH, CDR2 LQKENI.

The gene calls are TRBV7-3 and TRBJ2-1, with D possibly being TRBD2 (5 bases). The CDR3 loop spans 13 amino acids. Trimming removed 1 base at V and 9 bases at J, with 10 bases between. Germline CDR1 SGHTA, CDR2 FQGTGA. The CDR3 loop is CASSLSPGFEQFF. The DNA for the CDR3 is TGTGCCAGCAGCTTAAGTCCGGGGTTTGAGCAGTTCTTC.

This clone was counted between two and nine times. This sequence joins TRBV19 and TRBJ2-1; 7 bases match TRBD1. The germline gives CDR1 LNHDA, CDR2 SQIVND (reference sequence). Trimming cost V 7 bases and J 6 bases; bases outside gene matches: 9. The CDR3 is 14 amino acids. CDR3 amino acids: CASNGDRVSNEQFF. The CDR3 DNA reads TGTGCCAGTAACGGAGACAGGGTCTCCAATGAGCAGTTCTTC.

The J gene is TRBJ2-6, the V gene TRBV6-6; D perhaps matches TRBD2 (5 bases). Germline V gives CDR1 MNHNY, CDR2 SVGAGI (reference sequence). This CDR3 comprises 18 residues. Trimming cost V 5 bases and J 0 bases, with 17 bases left between them. In DNA, the CDR3 is TGTGCCAGCAGTCTGCGCTCGGGGTATAGCTCTGGGGCCAACGTCCTGACTTTC. Translation gives CASSLRSGYSSGANVLTF.

The chain uses TRBV5-6 and TRBJ1-4; D not resolved. There are 12 residues in the CDR3. Trimming cost V 4 bases and J 8 bases, with 9 bases left between them. Germline V gene data show CDR1 as SGHDT and CDR2 as YYEEEE. The CDR3 DNA reads TGTGCCAGCAGCCAGTCCTCGGAAAAACTGTTTTTT. This gives the protein CASSQSSEKLFF.

This clone turned up a few times. The chain combines TRBV4-3 with TRBJ2-1; TRBD1 matches at 10 bases. Per germline, CDR1 LGHNA and CDR2 YSLEER. V lost 4 bases to trimming and J lost 9 bases; unmatched junction nucleotides: 12. The CDR3 runs 16 residues. In nucleotides, the CDR3 is TGCGCCAGCAGCCTTTATTCCCGGGACAGGGGTTTTGAGCAGTTCTTC. This gives the protein CASSLYSRDRGFEQFF.

V and J are TRBV3-1 (or the pseudogene TRBV3-2) and TRBJ1-6; 8 nucleotides align to TRBD1. The germline V gene has CDR1 LGHDT and CDR2 YNNKEL (reference sequence). The CDR3 extends over 14 amino acids. V was pared by 4 bases and J by 10 bases, with 6 bases of the junction left unmatched. The CDR3 sequence is CASSPGGAESPLHF. For the CDR3, the DNA is TGTGCCAGCAGCCCAGGGGGCGCAGAATCACCCCTCCACTTT.

The chain couples TRBV19 to TRBJ1-5; no reliable D call. The CDR3 runs 16 residues. Germline CDR1 LNHDA, CDR2 SQIVND (reference sequence). Trimming stripped 7 bases from V and 4 bases from J, with 20 bases between. DNA of the CDR3: TGTGCCAGTACCCCCAGGCCTGACCGTAAAAATCAGCCCCAGCATTTT. Translating it yields CASTPRPDRKNQPQHF.

The chain links TRBV12-5 to TRBJ2-4; perhaps TRBD1 as D (5 bases). The CDR3 is 12 residues long. Germline-derived CDR1 and CDR2 are LGHNT and FRNRAP. V shed 2 bases and J shed 8 bases, with 7 bases lying between them. The CDR3 sequence is CASGLRGDIQYF. The CDR3 nucleotides read TGTGCTAGTGGTTTGAGGGGCGACATTCAGTACTTC.

The genes are TRBV4-3 and TRBJ2-1; D uncertain. In germline, CDR1 is LGHNA, CDR2 YSLEER. V lost 0 bases, J lost 2 bases, and 8 bases lay in between. The CDR3 is 15 residues long. The DNA for the CDR3 is TGCGCCAGCAGCCAAGATATGGCAACCTACAATGAGCAGTTCTTC. Translating gives CASSQDMATYNEQFF.

The CDR3: CASSLARDLNTEAFF. The CDR3 nucleotides are TGCGCCAGCAGCTTGGCCCGGGATCTGAACACTGAAGCTTTCTTT. The genes are TRBV5-1 and TRBJ1-1; no definite D call. The CDR3 totals 15 residues. Germline values: CDR1 SGHRS, CDR2 YFSETQ. Trimming removed 0 bases at V and 0 bases at J, with 9 bases between.

The rearrangement links TRBV6-2 or TRBV6-3 to TRBJ1-2; 11 bases align to TRBD1. After removal of 4 bases from V and 5 bases from J, the junction contained 9 bases not matched to a gene. This CDR3 has 16 amino acids. Germline V lookup: CDR1 MNHEY, CDR2 SVGEGT. CDR3 region: CASSSSRTGGLYGYTF. The CDR3 DNA is TGTGCCAGCAGTTCCTCCCGGACAGGGGGCTTGTATGGCTACACCTTC.

This clone was detected once. The J gene is TRBJ2-3, the V gene TRBV7-8; a possible D gene is TRBD2 (6 bases). This CDR3 spans 16 amino acids. Germline CDR1 reads SGHVS; CDR2 reads FQNEAQ. Trimming took 5 bases from V and 4 from J, leaving 19 bases between them. The CDR3 DNA reads as TGTGCCAGCAGCAAAGCGGGCCAAGGGGTGGCAGATACGCAGTATTTT. This translates into CASSKAGQGVADTQYF.

This chain connects TRBV11-2 to TRBJ1-3; a possible D gene is TRBD1 (6 bases). The germline gives CDR1 SGHAT, CDR2 FQNNGV. There are 16 residues in the CDR3. The germline V and J ends were trimmed by 5 bases and 0 bases, with 14 bases remaining between them. DNA for the CDR3: TGTGCCAGCAGCCCACAGGGTTCGAGCTCTGGAAACACCATATATTTT. Its protein product is CASSPQGSSSGNTIYF.

The chain carries TRBV30 and TRBJ1-1, with D maybe TRBD1 (5 bases). In germline, CDR1 is GTSNPN, CDR2 SVGIG (reference sequence). The length of the CDR3 is 13 residues. Trimming left V 4 bases short and J 4 bases short, with 13 bases between. CDR3 nucleotides: TGTGCCTGGAAGGGGAGGGTGAGCACTGAAGCTTTCTTT. This codes for CAWKGRVSTEAFF.

The chain carries TRBV19 and TRBJ1-6; D not certain. The germline V gene has CDR1 LNHDA and CDR2 SQIVND (reference sequence). This CDR3 region has 17 residues. V lost 4 bases and J 1 base, leaving 14 bases between the germline ends. The CDR3 DNA reads as TGTGCCAGTAGTAAGGCCGCGACGGGATCCTATAATTCACCCCTCCACTTT. The encoded protein is CASSKAATGSYNSPLHF.

V is TRBV2 and J is TRBJ2-7, with D uncertain. The V end was cut by 1 base, the J end by 3 bases, with 13 bases between. Germline CDR1 and CDR2: SNHLY and FYNNEI. The CDR3 runs to 15 residues. The CDR3: CASSEVDSWSYEQYF. In nucleotides, the CDR3 is TGTGCCAGCAGTGAAGTAGACTCCTGGAGCTACGAGCAGTACTTC.

The CDR3 DNA is TGTGCCAGCAGTCCCATTTCGGGGACTGAAGCTTTCTTT. Amino acid sequence: CASSPISGTEAFF. The J gene is TRBJ1-1, the V gene TRBV12-3 or TRBV12-4; no reliable D call. V was cut by 5 bases and J by 5 bases, with 12 bases left in between. The CDR3 loop spans 13 amino acids.

The chain recombines TRBV25-1 with TRBJ2-3; TRBD2 agrees at 9 bases. This CDR3 contains 17 residues. Germline V gene lookup returns CDR1 MGHDK and CDR2 SYGVNS. Trimming at V came to 6 bases and at J to 1 base, leaving 11 bases not matched to a gene. In DNA, the CDR3 is TGTGCCAGCAGCCACGGGAAGGTAGCGGGGGGCACAGATACGCAGTATTTT. Amino acid sequence: CASSHGKVAGGTDTQYF. The variable domain in full, completed from reference TRBV25-1 and TRBJ2-3, reads EADIYQTPRYLVIGTGKKITLECSQTMGHDKMYWYQQDPGMELHLIHYSYGVNSTEKGDLSSESTVSRIRTEHFPLTLESARPSHTSQYLCASSHGKVAGGTDTQYFGPGTRLTVL.

With respect to this clone: This CDR3 is also generated by other DNA sequences in the sample. The rearrangement joins TRBV5-4 to TRBJ2-5; TRBD2 agrees at 8 bases. Losses at the gene ends were 2 bases for V and 5 bases for J; bases not matched to a gene: 5. The CDR3 spans 14 residues. CDR1 and CDR2 from the germline V gene are SGHNT and YYREEE (reference sequence). This chain's CDR3 is CASSLAGVGETQYF. CDR3 DNA sequence: TGTGCCAGCAGCTTAGCGGGAGTAGGTGAGACCCAGTACTTC.

The gene calls are TRBV2 and TRBJ2-5, with D possibly TRBD1 on 6 matching bases. Germline V CDR1 and CDR2: SNHLY, FYNNEI. V was cut by 4 bases and J by 1 base, with 10 bases left in between. This CDR3 has 14 amino acids. In DNA form, the CDR3 reads TGTGCCAGCAGTGGACAGGCCTCCCAAGAGACCCAGTACTTC. Protein: CASSGQASQETQYF.

This clone turned up a few times. The V and J genes are TRBV7-2 and TRBJ2-5; 9 nucleotides agree with TRBD2. Trimming took 0 bases from V and 2 from J; bases not matched to a gene: 4. This CDR3 is 16 amino acids long. Germline CDR1 and CDR2: SGHTA and FQGNSA. The DNA for the CDR3 is TGTGCCAGCAGCTTAGCTAGCGGGAGATCGCAAGAGACCCAGTACTTC. It specifies CASSLASGRSQETQYF.

This rearrangement joins TRBV29-1 to TRBJ1-5, with D unclear. V was pared by 6 bases and J by 0 bases, with 9 bases between. This CDR3 comprises 13 residues. Germline CDR1 reads SQVTM; CDR2 reads ANQGSEA. CDR3 DNA: TGCAGCGTCCAGACACATAGCAATCAGCCCCAGCATTTT. It encodes CSVQTHSNQPQHF.

V is TRBV6-6 and J is TRBJ1-4; 8 positions match TRBD1. The CDR3 is 15 amino acids. Germline trimming cut 5 bases from V and 5 bases from J; bases unmatched to any gene: 7. From germline, CDR1 is MNHNY and CDR2 SVGAGI (reference sequence). In DNA form, the CDR3 reads TGTGCCAGCAGTCAAGGACAGGGTCGGAATGAAAAACTGTTTTTT. The encoded protein is CASSQGQGRNEKLFF.